One sample yielded the 27 T cell receptor beta chains listed below, sequenced in a study of read filtering for tumor transcriptome and immune sequencing. The library was built from 400 to 500 ng RNA with molecular barcoded adaptors for alpha/delta and beta/gamma chains. A single record per CDR3 protein comes from TCRdb applying MiXCR to the reads. The sample has fewer than 150,000 distinct CDR3 sequences; 13% are singletons. Specimen: a population of CD138-negative cells sorted from bone marrow. The source is a donor over 35 with multiple myeloma.

At least ten counts were recorded for this clonotype. This chain connects TRBV3-1 to TRBJ1-5, with no clear D. This CDR3 contains 14 residues. From germline, CDR1 is LGHDT and CDR2 YNNKEL (reference sequence). V was pared by 4 bases and J by 5 bases, with 12 bases between. The CDR3, as DNA: TGTGCCAGCAGCCCTGCTTCGGGCGATCAGCCCCAGCATTTT. Amino acids: CASSPASGDQPQHF.

In this sample, this clonotype turned up many times. The rearrangement links TRBV28 to TRBJ2-1; D unclear. Germline V lookup: CDR1 MDHEN, CDR2 SYDVKM. Trimming shortened V by 2 bases and J by 10 bases, and 6 bases separated the two germline ends. The CDR3 has 11 amino acids. The CDR3 coding sequence is TGTGCCAGCAGTTTAGCATTGGAGCAGTTCTTC. This encodes CASSLALEQFF.

This clonotype was detected ten times or more. This chain connects TRBV4-1 to TRBJ2-1, with D perhaps TRBD1 or TRBD2 (6 bases each). The CDR3 has 15 amino acids. Germline CDR1 is MGHRA and CDR2 is YSYEKL. The V gene lost 6 bases and the J gene lost 7 bases, with 19 bases spanning the gap. The DNA of the CDR3 is TGCGCCAGCAGGCAGACCGGGGGCCCAGGGAATGAGCAGTTCTTC. Its protein product is CASRQTGGPGNEQFF.

In the case of this clonotype: A far larger clone is only one base removed, so a read error is likely. The V gene is TRBV7-2, the J gene TRBJ2-1; 7 bases align to TRBD1. CDR1 is SGHTA and CDR2 is FQGNSA in the germline V gene. The CDR3 extends over 14 amino acids. CDR3 amino acids: CASSRDSSYHEQFF. The CDR3 bases are TGTGCCAGCAGCCGGGACAGCTCCTACCATGAGCAGTTCTTC.

This clonotype occurred a few times. The V gene is TRBV5-1, the J gene TRBJ2-5, with D perhaps matching TRBD1 (6 bases). The germline V gene has CDR1 SGHRS and CDR2 YFSETQ. The CDR3 consists of 15 residues. Deletions cut 4 bases from V and 5 bases from J, with 18 bases between. CDR3 sequence (DNA): TGCGCCAGCAGCCCCTCGGACAGAAGTAGGGAGACCCAGTACTTC. It encodes CASSPSDRSRETQYF.

At least ten counts were recorded for this clonotype. The rearrangement joins TRBV10-3 to TRBJ1-1; TRBD1 matches at 10 bases. Germline-derived CDR1 and CDR2 are ENHRY and SYGVKD. The CDR3 is 16 residues long. V gave up 6 bases and J gave up 4 bases; unmatched junction bases: 11. The CDR3 DNA reads as TGTGCCATCAGACCGGGACAGGGGTCAAGAGGCACTGAAGCTTTCTTT. This encodes CAIRPGQGSRGTEAFF.

V gene TRBV25-1 combines with J gene TRBJ2-1; D is uncertain. Germline assignment: CDR1 MGHDK and CDR2 SYGVNS. The V gene lost 7 bases and the J gene lost 0 bases, with 16 bases spanning the gap. The CDR3 extends over 16 amino acids. CDR3 residues: CASTVRRSSSYNEQFF. The CDR3 bases are TGTGCCAGCACCGTACGGCGGTCGTCCTCCTACAATGAGCAGTTCTTC.

The rearrangement joins TRBV7-9 to TRBJ1-5; D gene ambiguous. The CDR3 runs to 16 residues. The germline V gene has CDR1 SEHNR and CDR2 FQNEAQ (reference sequence). The V end lost 0 bases, the J end lost 7 bases, and 16 bases lay between the germline ends. The CDR3 spells CASSLATAAQSQPQHF. For the CDR3, the DNA is TGTGCCAGCAGCTTAGCAACTGCCGCACAGTCCCAGCCCCAGCATTTT. Full variable domain (outside the CDR3, taken from reference TRBV7-9 and TRBJ1-5): DTGVSQNPRHKITKRGQNVTFRCDPISEHNRLYWYRQTLGQGPEFLTYFQNEAQLEKSRLLSDRFSAERPKGSFSTLEIQRTEQGDSAMYLCASSLATAAQSQPQHFGDGTRLSIL.

This clonotype was detected ten times or more. The gene calls are TRBV6-2 or TRBV6-3 and TRBJ2-2; D unclear. The CDR3 covers 14 residues. Looked up from germline, CDR1 is MNHEY and CDR2 is SVGEGT. Trimming left V 4 bases short and J 3 bases short, with 9 bases between. The DNA of the CDR3 is TGTGCCAGCAGTTTATCTGCGTACACCGGGGAGCTGTTTTTT. Amino acids: CASSLSAYTGELFF.

This clonotype was found many times. The V and J genes are TRBV20-1 and TRBJ2-5; D is ambiguous. This CDR3 comprises 14 residues. The V end was cut by 2 bases, the J end by 9 bases, with 19 bases between. Germline CDR1 is DFQATT and CDR2 is SNEGSKA (reference sequence). CDR3 in amino acids: CSARRGLDLGSQYF. CDR3 bases: TGCAGTGCTAGACGCGGTCTGGACCTTGGGTCCCAGTACTTC.

This clonotype was counted many times. This CDR3 is CASSKGASSYNEQFF. In nucleotides, the CDR3 is TGTGCCAGCAGTAAGGGCGCTAGCTCCTACAATGAGCAGTTCTTC. The chain carries TRBV2 and TRBJ2-1; D gene unclear. Germline loops: CDR1 SNHLY, CDR2 FYNNEI. The CDR3 loop spans 15 amino acids. Between the trimmed V and J ends, which lost 5 bases and 0 bases, there was a span of 11 bases.

This clonotype was detected many times. The rearrangement joins TRBV20-1 to TRBJ2-2, with 7 positions matching TRBD1. CDR3 length equals 16 residues. Germline V gene sequence: CDR1 DFQATT, CDR2 SNEGSKA (reference sequence). Trimming took 3 bases from V and 1 from J; bases not matched to a gene: 8. As DNA, the CDR3 is TGCAGTGCTAGTAGGGTCGACAGGGAGAACACCGGGGAGCTGTTTTTT. Translating it yields CSASRVDRENTGELFF.

This clonotype was recorded at least ten times. The chain has TRBV4-1 and TRBJ1-4, with D maybe TRBD1 (6 bases). The V and J ends lost 5 bases and 0 bases respectively, with 16 bases between them. The CDR3 runs to 17 residues. Germline assignment: CDR1 MGHRA and CDR2 YSYEKL. The CDR3 bases are TGCGCCAGCAGCTTTTCTGGGGGCGCCACAACTAATGAAAAACTGTTTTTT. Its protein product is CASSFSGGATTNEKLFF.

This clonotype was found many times. The gene calls are TRBV7-6 and TRBJ2-1; 7 positions match TRBD2. Germline trimming cut 5 bases from V and 5 bases from J; bases unmatched to any gene: 6. Germline V gene data show CDR1 as SGHVS and CDR2 as FNYEAQ. The CDR3 runs 14 residues. CDR3 region: CASSNPGLHNEQFF. The CDR3 bases are TGTGCCAGCAGCAATCCGGGACTACACAATGAGCAGTTCTTC.

This clonotype was seen many times. The chain has TRBV19 and TRBJ2-1; D is possibly TRBD2 (5 bases). Looked up from germline, CDR1 is LNHDA and CDR2 is SQIVND (reference sequence). The CDR3 is 13 amino acids. The V gene lost 6 bases and the J gene lost 8 bases, with 14 bases spanning the gap. CDR3 sequence: CASRPGTRDEQFF. The CDR3 DNA sequence: TGTGCCAGTAGGCCGGGAACTCGGGATGAGCAGTTCTTC.

This clonotype was detected many times. This chain links TRBV11-2 with TRBJ2-1; D not resolved. Germline V gives CDR1 SGHAT, CDR2 FQNNGV. The V end lost 5 bases, the J end lost 7 bases, and 18 bases lay between the germline ends. The CDR3 is made up of 15 amino acids. The CDR3 loop reads CASSRTFGERNEQFF. CDR3 bases: TGTGCCAGCAGCCGCACGTTCGGCGAACGTAATGAGCAGTTCTTC.

This clonotype was picked up a small number of times. Relative to the germline gene, one junction end is altered; a read error may explain this. The chain combines TRBV11-2 with TRBJ2-7, with 11 bases aligning to TRBD2. CDR3 length: 13 amino acids. CDR1 is SGHAT, CDR2 FQNNGV, per germline. The CDR3 coding sequence is TGTGCCAGCAGCCAGTGGACTAGCGGGCCGTTCCACTTC. This codes for CASSQWTSGPFHF.

On this clonotype itself: An end of the junction differs from the germline gene, which may be a read error. J is TRBJ2-7 and V is TRBV5-1, with D maybe TRBD2 (5 bases). CDR3 length: 14 residues. Per germline, CDR1 SGHRS and CDR2 YFSETQ. The CDR3: CASSSEGRPYEQHF. The CDR3 coding sequence is TGCGCCAGCAGCTCGGAAGGGAGACCCTACGAGCAGCACTTC.

This clonotype was picked up many times. The chain couples TRBV10-2 to TRBJ2-2; 9 bases are shared with TRBD1. The CDR3 totals 15 residues. The V and J ends lost 6 bases and 3 bases, in that order; junction bases with no gene match: 5. The germline V gene encodes CDR1 WSHSY and CDR2 SAAADI. The CDR3: CASRPGQGDTGELFF. CDR3 DNA: TGCGCCAGCAGGCCGGGACAGGGAGACACCGGGGAGCTGTTTTTT.

This clonotype was seen repeatedly, ten times or more. The chain joins TRBV29-1 to TRBJ1-4, with TRBD1 matching 10 bases. V gave up 6 bases and J gave up 8 bases; unmatched junction bases: 6. The germline V gene has CDR1 SQVTM and CDR2 ANQGSEA. There are 13 residues in the CDR3. The CDR3 bases are TGCAGCGTAGGACAGGGGGTTGGAGAAAAACTGTTTTTT. Residues: CSVGQGVGEKLFF. Based on the CDR3 plus reference TRBV29-1 and TRBJ1-4, the full variable domain is SAVISQKPSRDICQRGTSLTIQCQVDSQVTMMFWYRQQPGQSLTLIATANQGSEATYESGFVIDKFPISRPNLTFSTLTVSNMSPEDSSIYLCSVGQGVGEKLFFGSGTQLSVL.

This clonotype appeared many times. The V and J genes are TRBV20-1 and TRBJ1-5, with D hard to call. The CDR3 consists of 16 residues. The ends were cut back, 6 bases at V and 1 base at J, with 19 bases in the middle. CDR1 is DFQATT, CDR2 SNEGSKA, per germline (reference sequence). CDR3 sequence: CSANSRVQRSNQPQHF. The CDR3 bases are TGCAGTGCAAATTCGAGAGTACAGAGGAGCAATCAGCCCCAGCATTTT.

This clonotype has at least ten counts. The J gene is TRBJ2-1, the V gene TRBV29-1, with no clear D. Germline V CDR1 and CDR2: SQVTM, ANQGSEA. The CDR3 runs to 11 residues. Trimming stripped 7 bases from V and 9 bases from J, with 13 bases between. CDR3 amino acids: CSARPESEQFF. The CDR3 DNA follows: TGCAGCGCCCGACCCGAAAGTGAGCAGTTCTTC.

The chain joins TRBV18 to TRBJ1-5; maybe TRBD1 (5 bases). The germline V and J ends were trimmed by 2 bases and 4 bases, with 12 bases remaining between them. This CDR3 is 15 amino acids long. CDR1 is KGHSH and CDR2 is LQKENI in the germline V gene. DNA for the CDR3: TGTGCCAGCTCACCAGGTGGGGGGACTAATCAGCCCCAGCATTTT. Its protein product is CASSPGGGTNQPQHF.

The table lists this clonotype with many counts. V and J are TRBV27 and TRBJ1-4; TRBD1 matches at 7 bases. With V trimmed by 5 bases and J by 4 bases, 4 bases remained unmatched. Germline CDR1 reads MNHEY; CDR2 reads SMNVEV (reference sequence). The CDR3 is made up of 14 amino acids. Here the CDR3 DNA reads TGTGCCAGCAGTAGGACAGGAGTTAATGAAAAACTGTTTTTT. It yields the protein CASSRTGVNEKLFF.

This clonotype occurred a few times. The chain is built from TRBV25-1 and TRBJ2-3; TRBD2 agrees at 7 bases. CDR1 MGHDK and CDR2 SYGVNS come from the germline V gene. The CDR3 length is 14 residues. V lost 3 bases, J lost 1 base, and 1 base stayed unmatched. The CDR3, as DNA: TGTGCCAGCAGTGATCGGGGGGGCACAGATACGCAGTATTTT. It codes for CASSDRGGTDTQYF.

This clonotype was seen at least ten times. J is TRBJ2-7 and V is TRBV12-3 or TRBV12-4; 11 bases align to TRBD2. V lost 6 bases, J lost 3 bases, and 4 bases stayed unmatched. The CDR3 is 14 amino acids. CDR3 amino acids: CASSRLAGSYEQYF. CDR3 nucleotide sequence: TGTGCCAGCAGCAGACTAGCGGGGAGCTACGAGCAGTACTTC.

This clonotype was counted ten times or more. The chain carries TRBV5-1 and TRBJ2-1; 8 bases align to TRBD1. This CDR3 comprises 15 residues. J gave up 6 bases and V 2 bases, and 7 bases lay outside the gene matches. The germline gives CDR1 SGHRS, CDR2 YFSETQ. CDR3 region: CASSFEDRASNEQFF. CDR3 nucleotide sequence: TGCGCCAGCAGCTTCGAGGACAGGGCATCCAATGAGCAGTTCTTC.